This is a list of T cell receptor beta chains from one sample in a study of blood T cell repertoires in COVID-19. Libraries were prepared by immunoSEQ multiplex PCR; TCRdb keeps only in-frame clonotypes and omits some of them. Of under 250,000 clones detected, around 89% appear once; the ten largest clones hold roughly 3.7%. Sequenced sample: PBMCs or T cells enriched from blood (not recorded which). These TCRs come from a woman aged 18-29 years in a cohort exposed to, infected with or recovered from COVID-19 (not recorded which). Each CDR3 is given without its conserved first and last residue.

j_gene,v_gene,CDR3aa
TRBJ2-3,TRBV25-1,ASSGVAYTDTQY
TRBJ2-3,TRBV9,ASSVRDRGTDTQY
TRBJ2-1,TRBV4-1,ASSQNPRTRNNEQF
TRBJ2-1,TRBV10-1,ASSAGLAGNSEQF
TRBJ2-4,TRBV28,ASRAVLKLTVDRGRYIQY
TRBJ1-4,TRBV25-1,ASSTTQGALREKLF
TRBJ1-2,TRBV9,ASSGRVDYGYT
TRBJ2-7,TRBV12-3/TRBV12-4,ASSTGSPYEQY
TRBJ2-2,TRBV30,AWSVWTVNTGELF
TRBJ1-2,TRBV18,ASSPRSGTYIGYGYT
TRBJ2-2,TRBV15,ATSSLTRLAGLANTGELF
TRBJ1-4,TRBV19,ASSWTEKLF
TRBJ1-1,TRBV28,ASSLGQMAEAF
TRBJ2-7,TRBV5-6,ASSLQGQGNYEQY
TRBJ1-3,TRBV19,ASSVGTGGNTIY
TRBJ1-1,TRBV6-5,ASSVGTGVDAF
TRBJ2-7,TRBV6-8,ASSYRDRRDSSYEQY
TRBJ1-1,TRBV24-1,ATSDSWGGEAF
TRBJ1-6,TRBV14,ASSQVSGSPLH
TRBJ1-2,TRBV5-8,ASSFFPGNGYT
TRBJ1-5,TRBV19,ASRDRINQPQH
TRBJ2-7,TRBV15,ATSPRTGVYEQY
TRBJ1-3,TRBV19,ASNGQGTDSGNTIY
TRBJ2-5,TRBV24-1,ATSGSPQGVPREETQY
TRBJ2-7,TRBV7-2,ASSLYYSVGAEYEQY
TRBJ2-1,TRBV19,ASRPGQEGRNEQF
TRBJ1-1,TRBV6-5,ASSYRRTGKTEAF
TRBJ2-7,TRBV3-1/TRBV3-2,ASSKLQGAYEQY
TRBJ2-1,TRBV4-1,ASSQPQGNEQF
TRBJ2-1,TRBV7-8,ASSLGGQGHPDEQF
TRBJ1-2,TRBV2,ASSVPGGDGYT
TRBJ2-3,TRBV3-1/TRBV3-2,ASSRLEGDTQY
TRBJ2-7,TRBV11-3,ASSLGTDYEQY
TRBJ1-2,TRBV2,ASSKPDRGYGYT
TRBJ1-1,TRBV18,ASSPQTASGNTEAF
TRBJ1-4,TRBV24-1,ATLPGATNEKLF